This T cell receptor (beta chain) appears in the sequencing data of a study of CD4 and CD8 cells across lung adenocarcinoma regions. Localized lung adenocarcinoma, a non-small cell lung cancer, affected the donors. TCRdb reprocessed the PCR reads via MiXCR and lists one record per CDR3 protein. In the table there are 2,000 to 2,500 distinct CDR3 sequences, around 50% of which are singletons. This TCR came from a female donor with lung adenocarcinoma. The CD4 and CD8 labels of this study may be unreliable. Sequenced sample: CD4+ T cells from the center of a lung tumor.

The CDR3 protein is CASSESSGVYEQFF. Written as DNA, the CDR3 is TGCGCCAGCAGTGAGTCATCGGGGGTCTACGAGCAGTTCTTC. This chain uses TRBV10-2 with TRBJ2-1; D might be TRBD2 (6 bases). CDR1 WSHSY and CDR2 SAAADI come from the germline V gene. Trimming cost V 0 bases and J 10 bases, with 13 bases left between them. The CDR3 runs to 14 residues.